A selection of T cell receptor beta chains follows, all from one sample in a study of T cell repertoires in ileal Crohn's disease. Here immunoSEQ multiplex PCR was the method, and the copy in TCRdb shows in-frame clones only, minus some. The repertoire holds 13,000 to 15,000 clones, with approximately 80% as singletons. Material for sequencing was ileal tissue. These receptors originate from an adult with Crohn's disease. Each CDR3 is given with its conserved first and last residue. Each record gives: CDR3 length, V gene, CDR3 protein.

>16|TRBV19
CASSISDRATNSPLHF
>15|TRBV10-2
CASSDSGGSNQPQHF
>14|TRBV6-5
CASRGQAARNEQFF
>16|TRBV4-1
CASSHPRTPSTDTQYF
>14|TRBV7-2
CASSPGTGRETQYF
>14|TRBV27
CASRRDRGNYGYTF
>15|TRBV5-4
CASSSRQGVKTEAFF
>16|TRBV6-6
CASSHPSGGMRETQYF
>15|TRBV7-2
CASSFFRVLYNEQFF
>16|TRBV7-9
CASSLGDRGPKNIQYF
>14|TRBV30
CAWRRRQLNTEAFF
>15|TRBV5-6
CASSPEGVWNTEAFF
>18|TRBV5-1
CASSLATSGRAVSYEQYF
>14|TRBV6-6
CASSYGRESYEQYF
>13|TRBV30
CAFWRDSIYEQYF
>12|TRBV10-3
CAIKNTYNEQFF
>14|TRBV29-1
CSVEITVGVTEAFF
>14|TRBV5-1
CASSLESDSYEQYF
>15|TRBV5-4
CASSPTGTRGGELFF
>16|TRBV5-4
CASSLEAGGASYGQYF
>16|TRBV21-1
CASRTGTGIYNSPLHF
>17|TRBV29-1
CSVEGPLTGDWIETQYF
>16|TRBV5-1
CASSLKAGHNPQPQHF
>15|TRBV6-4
CASRGQPWDRPTQYF
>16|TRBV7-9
CASSLFGTASYNEQFF
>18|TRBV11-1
CASSLVGEGRGGQTTQYF
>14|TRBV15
CATSRRRAEESQYF
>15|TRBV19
CASSIDRGLRYEQYF
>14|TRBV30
CAWSVGGTVYGYTF
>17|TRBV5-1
CASSTGTSGRALETQYF
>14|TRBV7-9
CASSFPGQNTEAFF
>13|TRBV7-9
CASSLEGAGKAFF
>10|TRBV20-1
CSAEQETQYF
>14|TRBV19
CASSSPGMRDEQFF